A single sample is the source of the 21 T cell receptor beta chains below, sequenced in a study of blood T cells in healthy people across ages (dated by TCRdb to between 2014 and 2016). Libraries were built with 5' RACE. A second PCR of about 6 to 12 cycles was run with a J-beta primer mix and a sample-barcoded 5' primer. In TCRdb, the public reads were trimmed at Q25 with fastp and aligned with MiXCR, with productive beta chains retained. Every entry covers one CDR3 protein and lists the most common genes and DNA from its rows. The sample includes around 1,900,000 distinct CDR3 sequences, with approximately 39% observed a single time. Clones ranked in the top ten supply 20% to 25% of the sample. Sequencing was done on a sample of blood. These TCRs come from a human donor in good health.

The chain joins TRBV2 to TRBJ2-1; 9 positions agree with TRBD1. V shed 6 bases, J shed 3 bases, and the junction held 3 bases outside the gene matches. CDR1 is SNHLY, CDR2 FYNNEI, per germline. The CDR3 extends over 14 amino acids. This CDR3 is CASRGDRVYNEQFF. CDR3 in DNA: TGTGCCAGCAGGGGGGACAGGGTCTACAATGAGCAGTTCTTC.

A remark on this clonotype: Given a much more abundant clone one base away, this may be a read error. The chain uses TRBV29-1 and TRBJ2-7; D remains ambiguous. Germline V gene lookup returns CDR1 SQVTM and CDR2 ANQGSEA. CDR3 length: 10 amino acids. CDR3 bases: TGCAGCGGTGAAGAGGAAAAGCAGTACTTC. The encoded protein is CSGEEEKQYF.

The chain carries TRBV4-1 and TRBJ2-6; the D is unclear. Germline lookup yields CDR1 MGHRA and CDR2 YSYEKL. V lost 0 bases and J lost 0, with 15 bases in between. The CDR3 runs 19 residues. Written as DNA, the CDR3 is TGCGCCAGCAGCCAAGAGGGTGCACCTGGCAACTCTGGGGCCAACGTCCTGACTTTC. It encodes CASSQEGAPGNSGANVLTF.

Only a few counts were recorded for this clonotype. CDR3 DNA sequence: TGCGCCAGCAGAGTTGGGGGCAGTGGGGCCAACGTCCTGACTTTC. This translates into CASRVGGSGANVLTF. The V gene is TRBV5-1, the J gene TRBJ2-6; D is possibly TRBD1 (6 bases). The length of the CDR3 is 15 residues. Germline V lookup: CDR1 SGHRS, CDR2 YFSETQ. V was shortened by 5 bases and J by 3 bases, with 12 bases between the two germline ends.

In DNA, the CDR3 is TGTGCCACCACTAGCGGGGGGACTAGCACAGATACGCAGTATTTT. It specifies CATTSGGTSTDTQYF. The V call is TRBV15, the J call TRBJ2-3; 11 nucleotides match TRBD2. The CDR3 covers 15 residues. Germline V gives CDR1 LNHNV, CDR2 YYDKDF (reference sequence). After removal of 7 bases from V and 0 bases from J, the junction contained 3 bases not matched to a gene. Complete variable domain (other parts from reference TRBV15 and TRBJ2-3): DAMVIQNPRYQVTQFGKPVTLSCSQTLNHNVMYWYQQKSSQAPKLLFHYYDKDFNNEADTPDNFQSRRPNTSFCFLDIRSPGLGDTAMYLCATTSGGTSTDTQYFGPGTRLTVL.

The V gene is TRBV20-1, the J gene TRBJ2-5; 7 bases map to TRBD1. The CDR3 is made up of 14 amino acids. From germline, CDR1 is DFQATT and CDR2 SNEGSKA (reference sequence). V shed 6 bases, J shed 0 bases, and the junction held 7 bases outside the gene matches. The CDR3 DNA is TGCAGTGCCCCTAAGGGGACAGACCAAGAGACCCAGTACTTC. Protein: CSAPKGTDQETQYF.

The V call is TRBV7-8, the J call TRBJ2-7; D might be TRBD1 or TRBD2, each matching 6 bases. Gene TRBJ2-5 matches the end of the DNA better, so the J call may be wrong. Germline V CDR1 and CDR2: SGHVS, FQNEAQ. The CDR3 spans 14 residues. In nucleotides, the CDR3 is TGTGCCAGCAGCTGGGGGGTGGACAGTCAGACCCAGTACTTC. Protein sequence: CASSWGVDSQTQYF.

This clonotype has a handful of counts. The chain recombines TRBV12-3 or TRBV12-4 with TRBJ2-7, with D maybe TRBD1 (6 bases). V was pared by 7 bases and J by 5 bases, with 18 bases between. This CDR3 is 14 amino acids long. The CDR3 DNA reads as TGTGCCAGCACCCTACAGGGTTTCGCCAACGAGCAGTACTTC. Protein product: CASTLQGFANEQYF.

This clonotype was seen a handful of times. V usage is TRBV20-1 and J usage is TRBJ2-1, with TRBD1 as a possible D gene (7 bases). V was clipped by 4 bases and J by 7 bases, with 20 bases between them. The CDR3 is 15 amino acids. Germline CDR1 reads DFQATT; CDR2 reads SNEGSKA (reference sequence). CDR3 coding DNA: TGCAGTGCTACAGGGGGTGGGGGGTTAGTAAATGAGCAGTTCTTC. Residues: CSATGGGGLVNEQFF.

The rearrangement uses TRBV15 and TRBJ1-5; weak D call: TRBD1 (5 bases). The CDR3 contains 16 residues. V lost 0 bases and J 4 bases, leaving 13 bases between the germline ends. The germline gives CDR1 LNHNV, CDR2 YYDKDF (reference sequence). CDR3 nucleotide sequence: TGTGCCACCAGCAGAGAGGGGGGATTCAGTAATCAGCCCCAGCATTTT. It is translated as CATSREGGFSNQPQHF. Combining the CDR3 with reference TRBV15 and TRBJ1-5 gives the whole variable domain DAMVIQNPRYQVTQFGKPVTLSCSQTLNHNVMYWYQQKSSQAPKLLFHYYDKDFNNEADTPDNFQSRRPNTSFCFLDIRSPGLGDTAMYLCATSREGGFSNQPQHFGDGTRLSIL.

This clonotype was seen many times. The CDR3 DNA sequence: TGTGCCAGCAGCTTCACCACCTACGAGCAGTACTTC. Protein sequence: CASSFTTYEQYF. The V gene is TRBV5-6, the J gene TRBJ2-7; D is undetermined. The germline V gene encodes CDR1 SGHDT and CDR2 YYEEEE. The CDR3 covers 12 residues. The V gene lost 2 bases and the J gene lost 2 bases, with 5 bases spanning the gap.

The CDR3 bases are TGTGCCAGCAGCTTGGTCACGTACTACGAGCAGTACTTC. Translating it yields CASSLVTYYEQYF. The V call is TRBV7-2, the J call TRBJ2-7; D unresolved. The CDR3 sequence is 13 residues long. V was pared by 3 bases and J by 3 bases, with 9 bases between. Germline CDR1 reads SGHTA; CDR2 reads FQGNSA.

The chain has TRBV21-1 and TRBJ2-5; no check of the table's D call, TRBD1, against the DNA was made. The DNA end is a closer match to TRBJ2-7, so the J assignment may be wrong. TRBV21-1 is described as a pseudogene. The length of the CDR3 is 22 residues. This CDR3 is CASSNGVPPGTGGSQATYEQYF. The DNA for the CDR3 is TGTGCCAGCAGCAACGGAGTTCCCCCGGGGACAGGGGGATCCCAGGCCACCTACGAGCAGTACTTC.

This clonotype was counted a few times. The rearrangement joins TRBV12-3 or TRBV12-4 to TRBJ2-5; D is possibly TRBD1 or TRBD2 (5 bases each). Trimming left V 4 bases short and J 0 bases short, with 9 bases between. This CDR3 has 14 amino acids. CDR3 sequence (DNA): TGTGCCAGCAGTTCGGGACCGAACCAAGAGACCCAGTACTTC. This sequence encodes CASSSGPNQETQYF.

This clonotype was detected only a few times. The chain joins TRBV5-5 to TRBJ1-2; D perhaps matches TRBD1 (5 bases). The CDR3 is 15 amino acids. In germline, CDR1 is SGHKS, CDR2 YYEKEE (reference sequence). V lost 0 bases and J lost 5, with 14 bases in between. CDR3 sequence reads: CASSLEGFGGYGYTF. The DNA of the CDR3 is TGTGCCAGCAGCTTGGAGGGCTTTGGGGGGTATGGCTACACCTTC.

V is TRBV20-1 and J is TRBJ1-2; 8 bases line up with TRBD1. CDR1 and CDR2 from the germline V gene are DFQATT and SNEGSKA (reference sequence). The ends lost 5 bases at V and 4 bases at J; junction bases unmatched: 6. The CDR3 has 13 amino acids. DNA for the CDR3: TGCAGTGCTTTAACAGGGGGTATCTATGGCTACACCTTC. Amino acid sequence: CSALTGGIYGYTF.

The chain recombines TRBV4-1 with TRBJ1-4; D perhaps matches TRBD1 (5 bases). The V gene lost 0 bases and the J gene lost 10 bases, with 18 bases spanning the gap. The CDR3 consists of 16 residues. Germline lookup yields CDR1 MGHRA and CDR2 YSYEKL. The CDR3 reads CASSQEVVQGRGKLFF. CDR3 nucleotide sequence: TGCGCCAGCAGCCAAGAAGTCGTCCAGGGTAGGGGAAAACTGTTTTTT.

In the case of this clonotype: Mismatch with germline at one junction end may stem from a read error. The chain couples TRBV12-3 or TRBV12-4 to TRBJ2-6; 12 bases match TRBD1. CDR3 length equals 21 residues. CDR3 sequence reads: CASYASPGQGAVSSGANVPTF. CDR3 in DNA: TGTGCCAGCTATGCGAGCCCGGGACAGGGGGCGGTGAGCTCTGGGGCCAACGTCCCGACTTTC.

The chain has TRBV9 and TRBJ2-3; D is possibly TRBD1 or TRBD2 (5 bases each). The V end lost 2 bases, the J end lost 2 bases, and 15 bases lay between the germline ends. CDR3 size: 16 residues. Germline loops: CDR1 SGDLS, CDR2 YYNGEE. The CDR3 reads CASSVQTRGVTDTQYF. For the CDR3, the DNA is TGTGCCAGCAGCGTCCAAACCCGAGGGGTCACAGATACGCAGTATTTT.

The gene calls are TRBV7-2 and TRBJ2-5, with TRBD1 identical over 7 bases. This CDR3 is 14 amino acids long. The germline CDR1 and CDR2 sequences are SGHTA and FQGNSA. V trimming: 6 bases; J trimming: 1 base; junction bases outside the gene matches: 5. In DNA, the CDR3 is TGTGCCAGCAGTCGGGACAGAAGCCAAGAGACCCAGTACTTC. Amino acids: CASSRDRSQETQYF.

This clonotype appeared a single time. This chain joins TRBV10-3 and TRBJ1-2; D is undetermined. Germline CDR1 ENHRY, CDR2 SYGVKD. V was clipped by 2 bases and J by 1 base, with 11 bases between them. CDR3 size: 15 residues. The CDR3 DNA is TGTGCCATCAGTGAGGGAATGGAACTTAACTATGGCTACACCTTC. The encoded protein is CAISEGMELNYGYTF.